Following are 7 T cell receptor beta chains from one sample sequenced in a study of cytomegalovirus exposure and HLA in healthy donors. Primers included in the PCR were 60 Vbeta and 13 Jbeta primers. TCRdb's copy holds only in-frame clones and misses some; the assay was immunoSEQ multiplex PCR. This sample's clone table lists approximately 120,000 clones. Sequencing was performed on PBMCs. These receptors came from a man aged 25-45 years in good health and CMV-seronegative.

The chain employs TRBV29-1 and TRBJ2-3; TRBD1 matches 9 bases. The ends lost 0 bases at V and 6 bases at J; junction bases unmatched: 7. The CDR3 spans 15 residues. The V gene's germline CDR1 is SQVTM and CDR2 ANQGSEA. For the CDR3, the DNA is TGCAGCGTTGAAGATGTACAGGGGGCGACGGATACGCAGTATTTT. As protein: CSVEDVQGATDTQYF.

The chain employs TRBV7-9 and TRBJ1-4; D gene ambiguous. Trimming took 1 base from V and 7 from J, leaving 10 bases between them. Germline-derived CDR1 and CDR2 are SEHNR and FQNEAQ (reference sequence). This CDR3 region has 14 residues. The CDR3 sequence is CASSLGEASEKLFF. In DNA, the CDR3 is TGTGCCAGCAGCTTAGGGGAGGCCAGTGAAAAACTGTTTTTT. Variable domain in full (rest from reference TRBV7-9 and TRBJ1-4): DTGVSQNPRHKITKRGQNVTFRCDPISEHNRLYWYRQTLGQGPEFLTYFQNEAQLEKSRLLSDRFSAERPKGSFSTLEIQRTEQGDSAMYLCASSLGEASEKLFFGSGTQLSVL.

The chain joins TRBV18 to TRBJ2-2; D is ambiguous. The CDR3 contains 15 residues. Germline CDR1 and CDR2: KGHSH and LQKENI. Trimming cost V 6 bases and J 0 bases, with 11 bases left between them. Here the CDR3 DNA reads TGTGCCAGCTCTCAGAAACAGACGAACACCGGGGAGCTGTTTTTT. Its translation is CASSQKQTNTGELFF.

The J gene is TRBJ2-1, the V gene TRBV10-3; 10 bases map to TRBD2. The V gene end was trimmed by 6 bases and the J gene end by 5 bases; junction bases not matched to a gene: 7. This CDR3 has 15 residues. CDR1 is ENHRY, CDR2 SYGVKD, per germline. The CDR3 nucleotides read TGTGCCATCAGGGAAGCGGGAGGGGTCCACAATGAGCAGTTCTTC. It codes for CAIREAGGVHNEQFF.

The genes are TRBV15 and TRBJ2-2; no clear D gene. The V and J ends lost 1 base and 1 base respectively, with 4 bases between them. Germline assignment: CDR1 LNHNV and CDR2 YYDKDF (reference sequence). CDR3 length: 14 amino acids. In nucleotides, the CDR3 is TGTGCCACCAGCAGAGTCCTGAACACCGGGGAGCTGTTTTTT. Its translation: CATSRVLNTGELFF.

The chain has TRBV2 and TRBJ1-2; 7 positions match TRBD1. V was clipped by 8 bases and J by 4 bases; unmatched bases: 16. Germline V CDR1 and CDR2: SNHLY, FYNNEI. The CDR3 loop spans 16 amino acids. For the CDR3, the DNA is TGTGCCAGCGGGGGCAGGGGGTACCCGACGGGCTATGGCTACACCTTC. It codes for CASGGRGYPTGYGYTF.

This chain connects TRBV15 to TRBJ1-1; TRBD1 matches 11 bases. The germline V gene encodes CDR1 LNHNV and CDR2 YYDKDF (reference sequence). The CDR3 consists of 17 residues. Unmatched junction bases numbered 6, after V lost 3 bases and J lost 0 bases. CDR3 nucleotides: TGTGCCACCAGCAGGTGGGACAGGGGGACTTTGAACACTGAAGCTTTCTTT. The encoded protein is CATSRWDRGTLNTEAFF.